This T cell receptor beta chain originates from a study of cytomegalovirus exposure and HLA in healthy donors. Study observations and caveats: Later analysis associated a missense DCLRE1C variant with TCR beta V- and J-gene trimming. Most subjects' HLA-A and HLA-B alleles were reportedly predicted from TCR beta sequences. In an earlier analysis, in some 540 donors, most V segments appeared productive either ~87% or ~30% of the time.

It was with 60 Vbeta and 13 Jbeta primers that the PCR ran. Clones were sequenced by immunoSEQ multiplex PCR, and TCRdb holds only the in-frame ones, with some missing. This table has 270,000 or so clones, around 90% appearing once. In germline, CDR1 is KGHSH, CDR2 LQKENI. The ends lost 5 bases at V and 11 bases at J; junction bases unmatched: 9. This CDR3 is built from 14 residues. Note on this clone: Its antigen is unknown.

Healthy bone marrow donors made up the cohort. This TCR came from a girl aged 2-10 years in good health and CMV-seronegative. The chain links TRBV18 to TRBJ1-4, with 9 bases fitting TRBD1. The sample was PBMCs. CDR3 loop: CASSDGTGRNKLFF. CDR3 DNA: TGTGCCAGCTCAGACGGGACAGGGAGAAATAAACTGTTTTTT. Full variable domain (rest looked up from reference TRBV18 and TRBJ1-4): NAGVMQNPRHLVRRRGQEARLRCSPMKGHSHVYWYRQLPEEGLKFMVYLQKENIIDESGMPKERFSAEFPKEGPSILRIQQVVRGDSAAYFCASSDGTGRNKLFFGSGTQLSVL.